The 30 T cell receptor beta chains listed next were all sequenced from one sample in a study of STAT5B mutations in CD4+ large granular lymphocyte leukemia (dated by TCRdb to between 2020 and 2023). Library generation was performed with the immunoSEQ multiplex PCR assay. Entries here come from immuneACCESS through TCRdb and include only in-frame sequences with V and J called. Some clones fail to appear in such tables; in the studies checked, an unresolved V gene covers under half of the shortfall, and the cause of the remainder is unknown. The sample table lists fewer than 25,000 clones, more than 75% of them with a count of one. The ten largest clones capture approximately 8.9% of the sample. Material for sequencing was CD4+ T cells from blood buffy coats. The receptors shown here come from a human donor in good health.

This rearrangement joins TRBV27 to TRBJ2-5; possible D gene TRBD2, 7 bases. Trimming removed 6 bases from V and 5 bases from J, with 19 bases in between. This CDR3 has 15 residues. Germline lookup yields CDR1 MNHEY and CDR2 SMNVEV (reference sequence). Here the CDR3 DNA reads TGTGCCAGCAGGCGGGGAGGGGGTTTAGGGGAGACCCAGTACTTC. Translation gives CASRRGGGLGETQYF.

This clone was found a few times. V usage is TRBV28 and J usage is TRBJ1-1; perhaps TRBD1 as D (6 bases). CDR1 and CDR2 from the germline V gene are MDHEN and SYDVKM. V was clipped by 5 bases and J by 3 bases, with 10 bases between them. The CDR3 is made up of 13 amino acids. The DNA for the CDR3 is TGTGCCAGCAGTACAGGGCAGGACACTGAAGCTTTCTTT. It codes for CASSTGQDTEAFF.

In this sample, this clone turned up a few times. The chain has TRBV5-6 and TRBJ2-7; maybe TRBD2 (6 bases). The length of the CDR3 is 15 residues. Germline lookup yields CDR1 SGHDT and CDR2 YYEEEE. V gave up 4 bases and J gave up 0 bases, with 14 bases separating them. CDR3 bases: TGTGCCAGCAGCCCGGGACCCGGGGGCTCCTACGAGCAGTACTTC. Translation: CASSPGPGGSYEQYF.

V is TRBV6-1 and J is TRBJ1-2; perhaps TRBD1 as D (6 bases). Trimming stripped 4 bases from V and 1 base from J, with 10 bases between. The CDR3 runs 14 residues. Germline V gene data show CDR1 as MNHNS and CDR2 as SASEGT. The CDR3 is CASSGQVLNYGYTF. The CDR3 DNA is TGTGCCAGCAGTGGACAGGTTCTTAACTATGGCTACACCTTC.

Of note for this clone: The junction shows a germline mismatch at one end, possibly a read error. The same CDR3 is also encoded by other DNA sequences in this sample. The chain links TRBV30 to TRBJ2-3; TRBD1 agrees at 8 bases. CDR3 length: 14 residues. The germline V gene encodes CDR1 GTSNPN and CDR2 SVGIG (reference sequence). The CDR3 sequence: CAWRGDRSTDTQYF. The CDR3 bases are TGTGCCTGGAGGGGGGACAGGAGCACAGATACGCAGTATTTC.

This chain uses TRBV19 with TRBJ2-1; 15 bases line up with TRBD2. Germline-derived CDR1 and CDR2 are LNHDA and SQIVND (reference sequence). The CDR3 is 16 amino acids. Losses at the gene ends were 4 bases for V and 7 bases for J; bases not matched to a gene: 5. The CDR3 is CASSTRTSGGANEQFF. CDR3 bases: TGTGCCAGTAGTACCCGGACTAGCGGGGGGGCGAATGAGCAGTTCTTC. Supplemented by reference TRBV19 and TRBJ2-1, the full variable domain reads DGGITQSPKYLFRKEGQNVTLSCEQNLNHDAMYWYRQDPGQGLRLIYYSQIVNDFQKGDIAEGYSVSREKKESFPLTVTSAQKNPTAFYLCASSTRTSGGANEQFFGPGTRLTVL.

The J gene is TRBJ1-3, the V gene TRBV4-3; the match to TRBD1 covers 12 bases. This CDR3 is built from 17 residues. Germline CDR1 reads LGHNA; CDR2 reads YSLEER. Trimming cost V 2 bases and J 4 bases; bases outside gene matches: 6. The CDR3 DNA reads as TGCGCCAGCAGCCAATCCGGGACAGGGGGCCCCGGAAACACCATATATTTT. It codes for CASSQSGTGGPGNTIYF.

The V call is TRBV19, the J call TRBJ2-1; maybe TRBD1 (6 bases). This CDR3 comprises 14 residues. From germline, CDR1 is LNHDA and CDR2 SQIVND (reference sequence). With 6 bases removed from V and 12 bases from J, the gap between germline ends came to 21 bases. In DNA form, the CDR3 reads TGTGCCAGTAGCCAACGGGACATGAAAGTAGGGCAGTTCTTC. Encoded protein: CASSQRDMKVGQFF.

This clone appeared a few times. This chain joins TRBV6-5 and TRBJ2-7, with D unresolved. Trimming left V 5 bases short and J 3 bases short, with 17 bases between. CDR3 length equals 15 residues. The germline CDR1 and CDR2 sequences are MNHEY and SVGAGI. In DNA, the CDR3 is TGTGCCAGCAGTGTTCAGCAGATTGGCGTCTACGAGCAGTACTTC. It is translated as CASSVQQIGVYEQYF.

The chain has TRBV18 and TRBJ2-7; 8 bases are shared with TRBD1. CDR1 and CDR2 from the germline V gene are KGHSH and LQKENI. J was trimmed by 5 bases and V by 2 bases; bases with no gene match: 11. This CDR3 has 16 amino acids. CDR3 sequence: CASSPGRTGFRDEQYF. The DNA of the CDR3 is TGTGCCAGCTCACCAGGCAGGACAGGGTTTCGGGACGAGCAGTACTTC.

The V call is TRBV7-9, the J call TRBJ2-3; D call uncertain. Trimming took off 2 bases at V and 4 bases at J, with 1 base between the two ends. The CDR3 runs to 11 residues. CDR1 SEHNR and CDR2 FQNEAQ come from the germline V gene (reference sequence). CDR3 nucleotides: TGTGCCAGCAGCTTATCAGATACGCAGTATTTT. Its protein product is CASSLSDTQYF.

This clone was counted a few times. The chain employs TRBV7-6 and TRBJ2-3; perhaps TRBD1 as D (6 bases). Germline CDR1 SGHVS, CDR2 FNYEAQ. The CDR3 is 13 residues long. Trimming pared 0 bases from V and 6 bases from J, leaving 7 bases between. The CDR3 bases are TGTGCCAGCAGCTTAGCGGGGGCCGATACGCAGTATTTT. Protein: CASSLAGADTQYF.

The chain joins TRBV29-1 to TRBJ2-1; no clear D. Germline CDR1 reads SQVTM; CDR2 reads ANQGSEA. Trimming pared 7 bases from V and 6 bases from J, leaving 13 bases between. The CDR3 is 12 amino acids. The CDR3: CSATPGSNEQFF. Here the CDR3 DNA reads TGCAGCGCAACCCCGGGCTCCAATGAGCAGTTCTTC.

On this clone: The sample contains more than one DNA sequence encoding this CDR3. The rearrangement links TRBV28 to TRBJ1-1, with unresolved D. The CDR3 loop spans 15 amino acids. CDR1 and CDR2 (germline): MDHEN, SYDVKM. Trimming removed 2 bases at V and 4 bases at J, with 14 bases between. CDR3 DNA sequence: TGTGCCAGCAGTTTACCAGGTCTTATAAGCACTGAAGCTTTCTTT. This gives the protein CASSLPGLISTEAFF.

V is TRBV27 and J is TRBJ2-7; TRBD1 agrees at 7 bases. From germline, CDR1 is MNHEY and CDR2 SMNVEV (reference sequence). V gave up 5 bases and J gave up 5 bases; unmatched junction bases: 9. The CDR3 loop spans 14 amino acids. The CDR3 sequence is CASSTNVQGNEQYF. For the CDR3, the DNA is TGTGCCAGCAGTACAAACGTACAGGGGAACGAGCAGTACTTC.

The chain is built from TRBV7-8 and TRBJ2-3; D gene ambiguous. CDR1 and CDR2 (germline): SGHVS, FQNEAQ. With 4 bases removed from V and 0 bases from J, the gap between germline ends came to 14 bases. The CDR3 loop spans 16 amino acids. The CDR3 loop reads CASSSLGQSSTDTQYF. CDR3 nucleotides: TGTGCCAGCAGCTCACTCGGGCAATCTAGCACAGATACGCAGTATTTT.

This clone was recorded once. This chain uses TRBV28 with TRBJ2-3; D perhaps matches TRBD2 (6 bases). CDR3 length: 15 amino acids. The V end was cut by 6 bases, the J end by 5 bases, with 18 bases between. Germline lookup yields CDR1 MDHEN and CDR2 SYDVKM. The CDR3 here is CASSPGEARGDTQYF. DNA of the CDR3: TGTGCCAGCAGCCCCGGGGAGGCAAGGGGAGATACGCAGTATTTT.

This sequence joins TRBV2 and TRBJ2-5, with TRBD1 identical over 7 bases. The CDR3 runs to 15 residues. V gave up 7 bases and J gave up 1 base; unmatched junction bases: 9. Germline-derived CDR1 and CDR2 are SNHLY and FYNNEI. The CDR3 spells CASTLGGTAQETQYF. CDR3 nucleotides: TGTGCCAGCACTCTGGGTGGGACAGCCCAAGAGACCCAGTACTTC.

The chain uses TRBV6-1 and TRBJ1-5; D perhaps matches TRBD1 (5 bases). This CDR3 contains 13 residues. With 10 bases removed from V and 5 bases from J, the gap between germline ends came to 15 bases. CDR1 MNHNS and CDR2 SASEGT come from the germline V gene. CDR3 protein: CATYNSGYQPQHF. For the CDR3, the DNA is TGTGCCACCTATAACTCAGGGTATCAGCCCCAGCATTTT.

The rearrangement uses TRBV6-6 and TRBJ2-2, with D perhaps matching TRBD1 or TRBD2 (5 bases each). In germline, CDR1 is MNHNY, CDR2 SVGAGI (reference sequence). This CDR3 comprises 15 residues. V lost 5 bases and J lost 2, with 12 bases in between. CDR3 nucleotides: TGTGCCAGCAGTCACGTGGGGACCAACACCGGGGAGCTGTTTTTT. Translating gives CASSHVGTNTGELFF.

V usage is TRBV7-2 and J usage is TRBJ1-5; weak D call: TRBD1 (5 bases). The CDR3 consists of 14 residues. Trimming shortened V by 5 bases and J by 4 bases, and 12 bases separated the two germline ends. Germline loops: CDR1 SGHTA, CDR2 FQGNSA. The CDR3: CASSPGGGNQPQHF. Here the CDR3 DNA reads TGTGCCAGCAGCCCCGGGGGAGGGAATCAGCCCCAGCATTTT.

The CDR3, as DNA: TGTGCCAGCAGAGCCCTGGTCACAGATACGCAGTATTTT. Translation gives CASRALVTDTQYF. The chain employs TRBV2 and TRBJ2-3; D is uncertain. The CDR3 length is 13 residues. V was shortened by 6 bases and J by 2 bases, with 9 bases between the two germline ends. Germline V gene sequence: CDR1 SNHLY, CDR2 FYNNEI.

The chain recombines TRBV2 with TRBJ2-5; D gene uncertain. The CDR3 spans 10 residues. Germline CDR1 is SNHLY and CDR2 is FYNNEI. The V end was cut by 7 bases, the J end by 6 bases, with 6 bases between. Written as DNA, the CDR3 is TGTGCCAGCATGTTAAAGACCCAGTACTTC. This sequence encodes CASMLKTQYF.

This clone appeared a few times. CDR3 loop: CASKVRRNTGELFF. Written as DNA, the CDR3 is TGTGCCAGCAAGGTCCGAAGGAACACCGGGGAGCTGTTTTTT. The chain carries TRBV6-5 and TRBJ2-2; D not resolved. Trimming removed 7 bases from V and 1 base from J, with 10 bases in between. The V gene's germline CDR1 is MNHEY and CDR2 SVGAGI. The CDR3 sequence is 14 residues long.

This clone was seen only a few times. The chain recombines TRBV20-1 with TRBJ1-2; no reliable D call. The CDR3 totals 11 residues. V was cut by 2 bases and J by 6 bases, with 7 bases left in between. Per the germline V gene, CDR1 is DFQATT and CDR2 is SNEGSKA (reference sequence). CDR3 sequence reads: CSARSTDGYTF. The CDR3 DNA reads TGCAGTGCTAGATCCACAGATGGCTACACCTTC.

DNA of the CDR3: TGTGCCAGTAGTATTCCCGGGACAGGGGGTCAGCCCCAGCATTTT. It specifies CASSIPGTGGQPQHF. The chain couples TRBV19 to TRBJ1-5, with TRBD1 matching 11 bases. J gave up 6 bases and V 3 bases, and 4 bases lay outside the gene matches. Germline V gene lookup returns CDR1 LNHDA and CDR2 SQIVND (reference sequence). The CDR3 has 15 amino acids.

V is TRBV2 and J is TRBJ2-5; TRBD1 agrees at 7 bases. This CDR3 is 15 amino acids long. The V segment lost 3 bases and the J segment 5 bases; nucleotides outside the gene matches: 9. Germline V gives CDR1 SNHLY, CDR2 FYNNEI. In DNA form, the CDR3 reads TGTGCCAGCAGTGAGGATTACAGGGGTATGGAGACCCAGTACTTC. It codes for CASSEDYRGMETQYF.

This clone was counted once. The rearrangement links TRBV18 to TRBJ1-4; D call uncertain. CDR1 is KGHSH and CDR2 is LQKENI in the germline V gene. The CDR3 has 13 residues. V was shortened by 2 bases and J by 6 bases, with 7 bases between the two germline ends. The CDR3 coding sequence is TGTGCCAGCTCACCAATCGGAGATGAAAAACTGTTTTTT. Protein: CASSPIGDEKLFF.

The V gene is TRBV14, the J gene TRBJ1-6; 7 bases match TRBD1. The CDR3 is 15 residues long. CDR1 is SGHDN, CDR2 FVKESK, per germline. V shed 4 bases and J 9 bases; nucleotides not matched to a gene: 9. CDR3: CASSPTGRGVSPLHF. The CDR3 DNA reads as TGTGCCAGCAGCCCGACAGGGAGGGGAGTTTCACCCCTCCACTTT.

The rearrangement joins TRBV9 to TRBJ2-1; D tentatively fits TRBD1 or TRBD2 (6 bases each). CDR1 and CDR2 (germline): SGDLS, YYNGEE. The CDR3 has 16 amino acids. V lost 2 bases and J lost 4, with 16 bases in between. The chain's CDR3 is CASSVVGAGPYNEQFF. The DNA of the CDR3 is TGTGCCAGCAGCGTCGTGGGGGCGGGACCTTACAATGAGCAGTTCTTC.